This T cell receptor beta chain was profiled in a study of cytomegalovirus exposure and HLA in healthy donors (TCRdb year 2017). Broadly, across the study: An earlier analysis of more than 550 of the donors reported over 250 Gb of sequence data and around 100 million unique TCR beta sequences obtained from around 180 million T cells. Roughly 300 gigabases of sequencing data and tens of millions of unique TCR sequences were included in an early release covering several hundred HLA-typed donors. Among the roughly 390 genotyped donors, around 81% belonged to the genetic ancestry cluster associated with self-reported Caucasian donors. The study was designed to test whether signatures of past pathogen exposure could be identified by cataloging public T cell receptors. The study used immunosequencing to profile the T cell repertoires of 600 to 850 subjects and linked those repertoires to cytomegalovirus serostatus. Along with the roughly 610-subject first cohort, a separate validation cohort of 120 different subjects was used. The study combined high-throughput TCR immunosequencing, statistical association of individual TCRs with disease status, and machine learning to predict cytomegalovirus infection status. To study patterns of TCR occurrence, a later analysis re-analyzed previously published TCR beta repertoires from 500 to 850 donors and added high-resolution HLA genotyping. The later analysis used no new phenotypic data to find candidate immune exposures, relying instead on TCR beta sequences and their occurrence across donors. An earlier analysis of approximately 640 of the donors applied high-throughput TCR beta sequencing to assess whether each TCR beta V gene segment acted as functional or pseudogenic. Donor age, sex, ethnicity and CMV serostatus were compiled alongside the repertoire data. Genome-wide SNP genotypes for about 60% of the roughly 700 donors were used in a later genetic analysis, which treated that subset as a discovery cohort. Every discovery cohort repertoire had been produced on one sequencing platform. HLA typing covered class I and class II loci at four-digit resolution. The number of donors typed differed by locus, with about 629-630 for A, B, C, DRB1 and DQB1, 522 for DQA1, 600 to 610 for DPA1, and under 490 for DPB1. Roughly five DR-DQ haplotypes were handled as single units for association and clustering because linkage in the cohort was strong. Among some 410 genotyped donors of the cohort, an average of about 240,000 unique TCR beta nucleotide sequences were sequenced per donor, roughly 18% of them non-productive.

V is cut by 1 base and J by 1 base, and the space between the germline ends is 7 bases. From its cysteine to its phenylalanine, the CDR3 spans 13 amino acids. CDR3 DNA is the only sequence kept; it has 39 bases, read in frame from the first base. Taken from the germline V gene, the CDR1 and CDR2 loops are SQVTM and ANQGSEA. The cohort consisted of hundreds of healthy bone marrow donors. At the time of sampling, every cohort member was nominally healthy, though immune exposures that went unrecorded were likely present. The donor tested CMV seropositive, placing the donor among the 289 seropositive members of the cohort. A peripheral blood sample was provided by each donor, and peripheral blood mononuclear cells were used for TCR beta sequencing. Genomic DNA extraction from the blood cell samples was performed with the Qiagen DNeasy Blood Extraction Kit. Summary of the overall study and its limitations: In a later analysis, several top co-occurrence clusters were reported to appear linked to parvovirus B19, influenza, CMV and Epstein-Barr virus. A further reported finding was that TCR beta sequences accurately predicted the HLA-A and HLA-B alleles for most subjects in the first cohort. Because counts were too low, seventeen rarely observed V segments, including chromosome 9 orphons, were excluded from the earlier analysis of under 650 of the donors. Specific HLA alleles were associated with over 15,000 TCR beta sequences at a false discovery rate of 0.05 in a later analysis. Across donors, most TCR sequences were observed very rarely, whereas some public TCRs were present in many individuals. The authors suggested that the approach could potentially be extended to other disease states and immunological phenotypes. According to a later genetic analysis, donors in an Asian-associated ancestry cluster had fewer N-insertions in productive TCRs than the approximately 690-donor mean. Broadly in line with IMGT annotations, most TCR beta V segments showed up in productive rearrangements about 90% or about 30% of the time in an earlier analysis of around 600 of the donors. A total of about 150 TCR beta chains were listed by the study as associated with cytomegalovirus. A later genetic analysis associated a missense DCLRE1C variant with V-gene and J-gene trimming of TCR beta chains, and an independent cohort replicated the association. Compared with equally common non-associated chains, HLA-associated TCR beta chains in a later analysis were more clonally expanded and had lower generation probabilities. HLA typing was unavailable for some donors at each locus, so association tests used only the typed subset. For the cohort, immune exposure information was limited to CMV serostatus. The classifier was reported to diagnose cytomegalovirus status with high specificity and sensitivity in both the original and validation cohorts. Correlated functional status among segregating V segments might be attributable to linkage disequilibrium, but an unknown experimental factor could not be ruled out. When HLA alleles, especially DR and DQ, strongly co-occurred, attributing TCR associations to individual alleles was difficult. Roughly uniform sequencing depth across donors was assumed in presence/absence analyses, although this assumption may not hold. Only TCR beta chains were sequenced in this cohort, and the absence of alpha or paired-chain data limited detectable features. Because the 87-base-pair reads could not distinguish some IMGT-functional V segments, including TRBV6-2 and TRBV6-3, those segments were excluded. According to a later analysis, most CMV-associated TCR beta chains appeared to be HLA-restricted, and the HLA associations seemed to be driven largely by CMV exposure. According to a later analysis, TCR association rates differed among HLA loci, with DRB1 alleles showing the most associated TCRs and HLA-C alleles showing the fewest. A cluster of highly shared sequence variants was judged likely to be a technical artifact of the sequencing pipeline. A few of the identified cytomegalovirus-associated TCR beta chains were confirmed in vitro to be specific for cytomegalovirus antigens.

Comment on this clone: Its target antigen remains unknown. No quality values exist for individual bases; no much larger clone is one base distant. The sample holds other DNA sequences that translate to the same CDR3.

Library creation used the immunoSEQ multiplex PCR assay. For the multiplex PCR, a mixture combining 60 forward primers for TCR Vbeta segments and 13 reverse primers for TCR Jbeta segments was used. The CDR3 region of rearranged TCR beta genes was amplified from genomic DNA with a multiplex PCR assay. The Illumina HiSeq System was used to sequence the amplified TCR beta libraries as 87-base-pair reads. The published analysis was carried out like this. Across the 700 or so repertoires, a later analysis counted 75 million to 90 million unique TCR beta chains, roughly 11 million of which were shared by at least two donors. To remove PCR and sequencing errors, raw reads were error-corrected and collapsed into unique sequences using a nearest-neighbor algorithm that merged closely related sequences. To assign V, D and J gene segments, CDR3 sequences were aligned to IMGT reference sequences. For a sequence to be retained, a match of at least six nucleotides to both a V gene segment and a J gene segment was required. Rearrangements were called productive when the CDR3 lacked stop codons and stayed in frame with V and J; all others were non-productive. CDR3 was defined according to IMGT convention as the region running from the second conserved V-encoded cysteine to the conserved J-encoded phenylalanine. In an earlier analysis of more than 550 of the donors, sequences lacking an unambiguous match to a single V gene segment were excluded. An earlier analysis of fewer than 750 of the donors classified V segments as functional when productive rearrangements were above 56.7% and as segregating when the standard deviation between donors was above 5%. A statistical classification framework was built to diagnose cytomegalovirus status from the catalog of TCR beta chain sequences. V and J gene assignment, in a later analysis, came from comparing TCR nucleotide sequences with IMGT/GENE-DB human TR gene sequences. A later analysis assigned CDR3 sequences and most-parsimonious VDJ recombination scenarios with the TCRdist pipeline. In a later analysis, each TCR beta chain was defined by its CDR3 amino acid sequence together with its V-gene family, and reads without a unique V-gene family were excluded. As a way to deal with suspected cross-contamination and a sequencing artifact, a later analysis dropped 450 to 600 nucleotide sequences that were highly shared and had low generation probability. For each public chain, a later analysis derived a clonal expansion index from normalized ranks of inferred template counts within each repertoire. In a later analysis, generation probabilities were computed with a VDJ recombination model fitted to out-of-frame rearrangements, and the resulting probabilities were checked against IGoR. Hypergeometric tests were used in a later analysis to score TCR-TCR, TCR-HLA and TCR-CMV co-occurrence, with a repertoire-size bias correction applied to the TCR pairs. In a later analysis, false discovery rates were estimated by permuting HLA or CMV assignments 20 times. In a later analysis, co-occurring TCRs were grouped using DBSCAN, and TCRdist sequence similarity was added for clustering within HLA-allele-positive subsets. Co-occurrence clustering excluded repertoires with fewer than 30,000 or more than 120,000 public chains, plus five with anomalous nucleotide sharing. The table comes from immuneACCESS by way of TCRdb, which keeps in-frame sequences with V and J called. Part of the clones is missing from these tables; in studies checked, under half for an unresolved V gene and the rest for unknown reasons. V, J and clone size are taken as reported in that table, and D and trimming were inferred from the DNA itself. The sample table records 200,000 or so clones; 82% of these occur just once. The ten largest clones take up 6.5% of the sample.

The sequenced sample consisted of PBMCs. The sequence was obtained from a woman aged 45 to 65 in good health and CMV-seropositive. The rearrangement combines TRBV29-1 with TRBJ1-1; TRBD1 might be the D gene, on 6 matching bases. The CDR3 region: CSVEGRGNTEAFF. The DNA sequence is given as TGCAGCGTTGAAGGCAGGGGGAACACTGAAGCTTTCTTT.